The 26 T cell receptor beta chains below were found in one sample sequenced in a study of blood T cell repertoires in COVID-19. Sequenced by immunoSEQ multiplex PCR; TCRdb stores in-frame clones only, minus some. The sample shows 50,000 or so clones, 80% to 90% of them seen only once. The source material was peripheral blood. Source of these receptors: a man aged 50-59 years with acute or convalescent COVID-19.

The chain recombines TRBV3-1 (or the pseudogene TRBV3-2) with TRBJ1-5; possible D gene TRBD1, 6 bases. Germline V lookup: CDR1 LGHDT, CDR2 YNNKEL (reference sequence). With 1 base removed from V and 11 bases from J, the gap between germline ends came to 15 bases. The CDR3 spans 14 residues. In DNA, the CDR3 is TGTGCCAGCAGCCAAGTGGGAACAGGGCAAGCCCAGCATTTT. Translating it yields CASSQVGTGQAQHF.

The chain couples TRBV30 to TRBJ2-7; 9 bases fit TRBD1. CDR1 and CDR2 from the germline V gene are GTSNPN and SVGIG (reference sequence). Trimming took 0 bases from V and 3 from J; bases not matched to a gene: 3. CDR3 length equals 14 residues. In DNA form, the CDR3 reads TGTGCCTGGAGTGTGGGGACAGGGTACTACGAGCAGTACTTC. Residues: CAWSVGTGYYEQYF.

This clone was observed a handful of times. Other DNA sequences in the same sample also yield this CDR3. The chain links TRBV5-1 to TRBJ1-2, with unresolved D. Trimming pared 0 bases from V and 0 bases from J, leaving 6 bases between. Germline lookup yields CDR1 SGHRS and CDR2 YFSETQ. The CDR3 contains 14 residues. The CDR3 DNA reads as TGCGCCAGCAGCTTGGGACAAGCTAACTATGGCTACACCTTC. Translating it yields CASSLGQANYGYTF.

The chain has TRBV3-1 (or the pseudogene TRBV3-2) and TRBJ1-1; D is ambiguous. Trimming stripped 0 bases from V and 5 bases from J, with 10 bases between. Germline V gene sequence: CDR1 LGHDT, CDR2 YNNKEL (reference sequence). The CDR3 sequence is 14 residues long. The CDR3 DNA is TGTGCCAGCAGCCAAGAGTTTACGGGGACTGAAGCTTTCTTT. Translation: CASSQEFTGTEAFF.

CDR3 nucleotide sequence: TGTGCCAGCAGCCAAGGACTACAGGGGGCGTTGGATAATTCACCCCTCCACTTT. Its protein is CASSQGLQGALDNSPLHF. The chain uses TRBV3-1 (or the pseudogene TRBV3-2) and TRBJ1-6, with TRBD1 identical over 9 bases. The CDR3 consists of 18 residues. V was pared by 1 base and J by 5 bases, with 9 bases of the junction left unmatched. Germline V gives CDR1 LGHDT, CDR2 YNNKEL (reference sequence).

The chain uses TRBV19 and TRBJ1-2, with D perhaps matching TRBD1 (6 bases). This CDR3 has 14 residues. Per germline, CDR1 LNHDA and CDR2 SQIVND (reference sequence). V was pared by 7 bases and J by 1 base, with 13 bases between. As DNA, the CDR3 is TGTGCCAGTAAAGCAGGGGATTTTAACTATGGCTACACCTTC. This codes for CASKAGDFNYGYTF.

V and J are TRBV27 and TRBJ1-2; D gene uncertain. The CDR3 consists of 13 residues. The germline V and J ends were trimmed by 5 bases and 4 bases, with 11 bases remaining between them. Germline loops: CDR1 MNHEY, CDR2 SMNVEV (reference sequence). CDR3 protein: CASSLAPSYGYTF. The CDR3 DNA reads TGTGCCAGCAGTCTAGCTCCGTCCTATGGCTACACCTTC.

This sequence joins TRBV28 and TRBJ1-5; weak D call: TRBD1 (6 bases). Trimming pared 3 bases from V and 0 bases from J, leaving 12 bases between. Germline values: CDR1 MDHEN, CDR2 SYDVKM. The CDR3 loop spans 16 amino acids. The CDR3 loop reads CASSFRGQYSNQPQHF. For the CDR3, the DNA is TGTGCCAGCAGTTTCAGGGGCCAATATAGCAATCAGCCCCAGCATTTT.

J is TRBJ2-5 and V is TRBV6-1, with 11 nucleotides matching TRBD2. V gave up 2 bases and J gave up 4 bases; unmatched junction bases: 3. Looked up from germline, CDR1 is MNHNS and CDR2 is SASEGT. The CDR3 runs to 15 residues. CDR3 region: CASSELAGGPETQYF. CDR3 DNA: TGTGCCAGCAGTGAATTAGCGGGGGGGCCAGAGACCCAGTACTTC.

The V call is TRBV2, the J call TRBJ1-5; a possible D gene is TRBD1 (5 bases). The length of the CDR3 is 15 residues. Germline V CDR1 and CDR2: SNHLY, FYNNEI. The ends were cut back, 3 bases at V and 3 bases at J, with 12 bases in the middle. The CDR3, as DNA: TGTGCCAGCAGTGAGGGGGAGGCCTACAATCAGCCCCAGCATTTT. Protein: CASSEGEAYNQPQHF. The full variable domain, its missing parts supplied by reference TRBV2 and TRBJ1-5, is EPEVTQTPSHQVTQMGQEVILRCVPISNHLYFYWYRQILGQKVEFLVSFYNNEISEKSEIFDDQFSVERPDGSNFTLKIRSTKLEDSAMYFCASSEGEAYNQPQHFGDGTRLSIL.

V is TRBV5-4 and J is TRBJ2-2; 11 bases fit TRBD2. This CDR3 is 18 amino acids long. CDR1 SGHNT and CDR2 YYREEE come from the germline V gene (reference sequence). Trimming removed 0 bases from V and 8 bases from J; junction bases left unmatched: 12. CDR3 sequence: CASSLAPSGGWISGELFF. The CDR3 DNA reads TGTGCCAGCAGCTTGGCCCCTAGCGGGGGGTGGATTTCGGGGGAGCTGTTTTTT.

The chain couples TRBV28 to TRBJ1-1, with a tentative D call TRBD1 (5 bases). This CDR3 has 14 amino acids. CDR1 and CDR2 from the germline V gene are MDHEN and SYDVKM. V shed 6 bases and J shed 4 bases, with 15 bases lying between them. CDR3 DNA sequence: TGTGCCAGCAGCCATACCCCGGGGGGCACTGAAGCTTTCTTT. Encoded protein: CASSHTPGGTEAFF. The whole variable domain, filled in from reference TRBV28 and TRBJ1-1, reads DVKVTQSSRYLVKRTGEKVFLECVQDMDHENMFWYRQDPGLGLRLIYFSYDVKMKEKGDIPEGYSVSREKKERFSLILESASTNQTSMYLCASSHTPGGTEAFFGQGTRLTVV.

V and J are TRBV11-2 and TRBJ1-1, with D possibly being TRBD1 (6 bases). The length of the CDR3 is 14 residues. V dropped 3 bases and J dropped 4 bases, with 12 bases sitting between them. The germline CDR1 and CDR2 sequences are SGHAT and FQNNGV. This CDR3 reads CASSFYRETTEAFF. The DNA for the CDR3 is TGTGCCAGCAGCTTCTACAGGGAAACCACTGAAGCTTTCTTT.

With respect to this clone: Other nucleotide sequences from this sample produce the same CDR3. The genes are TRBV12-5 and TRBJ1-1; tentative D call: TRBD1 (5 bases). With 1 base removed from V and 3 bases from J, the gap between germline ends came to 6 bases. Germline assignment: CDR1 LGHNT and CDR2 FRNRAP. CDR3 length: 13 amino acids. The CDR3 nucleotides are TGTGCTAGTGGTTTGGGGGGCGACACTGAAGCTTTCTTT. Translated, it gives CASGLGGDTEAFF.

The chain combines TRBV19 with TRBJ2-1; TRBD1 might be the D (6 bases). This CDR3 contains 11 residues. CDR1 is LNHDA and CDR2 is SQIVND in the germline V gene (reference sequence). V lost 3 bases and J lost 10, with 7 bases in between. The CDR3 nucleotides are TGTGCCAGTAGTATTGGGACAGAGCAGTTCTTC. It yields the protein CASSIGTEQFF. The full variable domain, with the rest looked up from reference TRBV19 and TRBJ2-1, is DGGITQSPKYLFRKEGQNVTLSCEQNLNHDAMYWYRQDPGQGLRLIYYSQIVNDFQKGDIAEGYSVSREKKESFPLTVTSAQKNPTAFYLCASSIGTEQFFGPGTRLTVL.

The chain's CDR3 is CASRDSGTQRETQYF. For the CDR3, the DNA is TGTGCCAGCCGAGACTCCGGGACACAACGAGAGACCCAGTACTTC. The rearrangement joins TRBV25-1 to TRBJ2-5, with a tentative D call TRBD1 (6 bases). This CDR3 contains 15 residues. The ends were cut back, 8 bases at V and 4 bases at J, with 20 bases in the middle. CDR1 is MGHDK, CDR2 SYGVNS, per germline.

The chain employs TRBV7-2 and TRBJ2-6; the D is unclear. The CDR3 sequence is 16 residues long. The germline V gene encodes CDR1 SGHTA and CDR2 FQGNSA. V lost 1 base, J lost 3 bases, and 10 bases lay in between. The CDR3 region is CASSLVFSLGANVLTF. In DNA, the CDR3 is TGTGCCAGCAGCTTAGTATTCTCTCTTGGGGCCAACGTCCTGACTTTC.

This clone has only a few counts. The chain combines TRBV2 with TRBJ2-1; 10 bases agree with TRBD2. The V gene's germline CDR1 is SNHLY and CDR2 FYNNEI. The V gene end was trimmed by 5 bases and the J gene end by 4 bases; junction bases not matched to a gene: 5. The CDR3 contains 15 residues. DNA for the CDR3: TGTGCCAGCAGTCCTAGCGGGGGAGCTTACAATGAGCAGTTCTTC. This gives the protein CASSPSGGAYNEQFF.

This clone was found once. The J gene is TRBJ1-1, the V gene TRBV9; D might be TRBD1 (6 bases). The CDR3 runs to 16 residues. V was cut by 3 bases and J by 3 bases, with 18 bases left in between. Germline assignment: CDR1 SGDLS and CDR2 YYNGEE. The CDR3 DNA sequence: TGTGCCAGCAGCGAACAGGGTTTCGATTACCACACTGAAGCTTTCTTT. This sequence encodes CASSEQGFDYHTEAFF.

The CDR3: CASSAWGGVNEQFF. The CDR3 DNA follows: TGTGCCAGTAGTGCCTGGGGGGGAGTCAATGAGCAGTTCTTC. This sequence joins TRBV19 and TRBJ2-1; 7 bases fit TRBD2. The germline V gene encodes CDR1 LNHDA and CDR2 SQIVND (reference sequence). There are 14 residues in the CDR3. V lost 5 bases to trimming and J lost 6 bases; unmatched junction nucleotides: 7.

The V gene is TRBV6-5, the J gene TRBJ1-6, with 8 bases identical to TRBD1. The V gene end was trimmed by 10 bases and the J gene end by 4 bases; junction bases not matched to a gene: 9. Per the germline V gene, CDR1 is MNHEY and CDR2 is SVGAGI. The CDR3 runs to 15 residues. The chain's CDR3 is CATRTGTDYNSPLHF. In DNA form, the CDR3 reads TGTGCCACCCGGACAGGGACTGATTATAATTCACCCCTCCACTTT.

The chain carries TRBV11-2 and TRBJ2-7; tentatively, D is TRBD2 (5 bases). CDR1 is SGHAT, CDR2 FQNNGV, per germline. V shed 4 bases and J shed 0 bases, with 13 bases lying between them. The CDR3 has 15 amino acids. CDR3 nucleotide sequence: TGTGCCAGCAGCTCCATACTAGGGAGCTCCTACGAGCAGTACTTC. Translation gives CASSSILGSSYEQYF.

This clone was detected only once. The chain carries TRBV6-5 and TRBJ1-1; no definite D call. Trimming shortened V by 7 bases and J by 1 base, and 13 bases separated the two germline ends. The CDR3 loop spans 14 amino acids. Germline V CDR1 and CDR2: MNHEY, SVGAGI. The CDR3 region has the DNA TGTGCCAGCATGGTTGGCAGTACGAACACTGAAGCTTTCTTT. The encoded protein is CASMVGSTNTEAFF.

The genes are TRBV7-2 and TRBJ2-1; 7 bases are a match to TRBD2. The trim removed 5 bases at V and 2 bases at J, leaving 15 bases unmatched. Germline V gene lookup returns CDR1 SGHTA and CDR2 FQGNSA. The CDR3 runs to 18 residues. CDR3 coding DNA: TGTGCCAGCAGCCCCATTTCCGTCACCAGCGGGACCTACAATGAGCAGTTCTTC. It yields the protein CASSPISVTSGTYNEQFF. Based on the CDR3 plus reference TRBV7-2 and TRBJ2-1, the full variable domain is GAGVSQSPSNKVTEKGKDVELRCDPISGHTALYWYRQSLGQGLEFLIYFQGNSAPDKSGLPSDRFSAERTGGSVSTLTIQRTQQEDSAVYLCASSPISVTSGTYNEQFFGPGTRLTVL.

This clone was detected once. Here the CDR3 reads CASSLSQFSSGNTIYF. The CDR3 DNA reads as TGTGCCAGCAGCTTGAGTCAGTTCTCCTCTGGAAACACCATATATTTT. The V call is TRBV5-6, the J call TRBJ1-3; D call uncertain. Germline loops: CDR1 SGHDT, CDR2 YYEEEE. V shed 1 base and J shed 0 bases, with 11 bases lying between them. The CDR3 has 16 residues. The variable domain in full, with the rest retrieved from reference TRBV5-6 and TRBJ1-3, is DAGVTQSPTHLIKTRGQQVTLRCSPKSGHDTVSWYQQALGQGPQFIFQYYEEEERQRGNFPDRFSGHQFPNYSSELNVNALLLGDSALYLCASSLSQFSSGNTIYFGEGSWLTVV.

J is TRBJ2-5 and V is TRBV2, with 8 positions matching TRBD2. Losses at the gene ends were 7 bases for V and 1 base for J; bases not matched to a gene: 5. The CDR3 contains 14 residues. The V gene's germline CDR1 is SNHLY and CDR2 FYNNEI. The CDR3 loop is CASNLRGAQETQYF. The CDR3 DNA is TGTGCCAGCAATTTGCGGGGGGCCCAAGAGACCCAGTACTTC. Drawing the rest from reference TRBV2 and TRBJ2-5, the complete variable domain is EPEVTQTPSHQVTQMGQEVILRCVPISNHLYFYWYRQILGQKVEFLVSFYNNEISEKSEIFDDQFSVERPDGSNFTLKIRSTKLEDSAMYFCASNLRGAQETQYFGPGTRLLVL.